The next 21 T cell receptor beta chains were all read from a single sample in a study of T cell responses to AZD1222 COVID-19 vaccine. Sequencing was performed with immunoSEQ multiplex PCR; in TCRdb, only in-frame clones are kept and a portion is missing. The data contain 140,000 to 150,000 clones, around nine tenths of them singletons. The sequencing used peripheral blood, collected on day 0 of AZD1222 vaccination. These receptors all come from an adult in good health.

The chain recombines TRBV18 with TRBJ2-5, with 11 nucleotides matching TRBD2. The CDR3 has 15 residues. Germline V gives CDR1 KGHSH, CDR2 LQKENI. The V segment lost 1 base and the J segment 5 bases; nucleotides outside the gene matches: 3. CDR3: CASSPRLAGGETQYF. CDR3 nucleotides: TGTGCCAGCTCACCACGATTAGCGGGAGGGGAGACCCAGTACTTC.

The V and J genes are TRBV28 and TRBJ2-1; TRBD2 might be the D (6 bases). This CDR3 has 14 amino acids. Looked up from germline, CDR1 is MDHEN and CDR2 is SYDVKM. Trimming took 2 bases from V and 10 from J, leaving 15 bases between them. This CDR3 reads CASSLVGLATEQFF. CDR3 DNA: TGTGCCAGCAGTTTAGTGGGGCTAGCGACGGAGCAGTTCTTC. Using reference TRBV28 and TRBJ2-1 for the parts outside the CDR3, the full variable domain is DVKVTQSSRYLVKRTGEKVFLECVQDMDHENMFWYRQDPGLGLRLIYFSYDVKMKEKGDIPEGYSVSREKKERFSLILESASTNQTSMYLCASSLVGLATEQFFGPGTRLTVL.

This clone was seen once. The CDR3 DNA sequence: TGCGCCAGCAGCAGTATGGTAGGAGACTATGGCTACACCTTC. Encoded protein: CASSSMVGDYGYTF. The J gene is TRBJ1-2, the V gene TRBV5-1; D unclear. This CDR3 spans 14 amino acids. Trimming removed 4 bases at V and 3 bases at J, with 13 bases between. Germline V gene data show CDR1 as SGHRS and CDR2 as YFSETQ.

In DNA, the CDR3 is TGTGCCAGTAGTATGTCCAGGAACACTGAAGCTTTCTTT. This gives the protein CASSMSRNTEAFF. The V gene is TRBV19, the J gene TRBJ1-1, with D uncertain. The germline V and J ends were trimmed by 3 bases and 1 base, with 6 bases remaining between them. This CDR3 contains 13 residues. CDR1 is LNHDA and CDR2 is SQIVND in the germline V gene (reference sequence).

This chain connects TRBV9 to TRBJ2-1; 7 nucleotides match TRBD2. Germline CDR1 SGDLS, CDR2 YYNGEE. This CDR3 is built from 21 residues. Unmatched junction bases numbered 27, after V lost 4 bases and J lost 5 bases. The CDR3: CASSPKPPGRSYGGGNNEQFF. The CDR3 DNA follows: TGTGCCAGCAGCCCGAAGCCTCCGGGACGTTCCTACGGCGGGGGAAACAATGAGCAGTTCTTC.

The J gene is TRBJ1-2, the V gene TRBV18; D remains unclear. V was trimmed by 3 bases and J by 0 bases, leaving 5 bases between them. Germline loops: CDR1 KGHSH, CDR2 LQKENI. CDR3 length equals 13 residues. CDR3 amino acids: CASSPGANYGYTF. The CDR3 nucleotides are TGTGCCAGCTCACCGGGAGCTAACTATGGCTACACCTTC.

The chain uses TRBV4-1 and TRBJ2-7; tentatively, D is TRBD2 (5 bases). Looked up from germline, CDR1 is MGHRA and CDR2 is YSYEKL. Trimming removed 9 bases at V and 0 bases at J, with 21 bases between. The CDR3 length is 16 residues. The CDR3 loop reads CASALIASSISYEQYF. CDR3 nucleotides: TGCGCCAGTGCCCTTATAGCTAGCTCTATCTCCTACGAGCAGTACTTC.

Only one count was recorded for this clone. The CDR3 is CASSPSSGRPNTEAFF. The CDR3 DNA is TGTGCCAGCTCACCCTCGTCGGGGAGGCCTAACACTGAAGCTTTCTTT. The chain couples TRBV18 to TRBJ1-1, with D unclear. The germline V gene encodes CDR1 KGHSH and CDR2 LQKENI. CDR3 size: 16 residues. V was cut by 3 bases and J by 2 bases, with 16 bases left in between.

Remarks on this clone: In the same sample, other DNA sequences code for this CDR3. This chain uses TRBV6-6 with TRBJ1-1; D is unresolved. This CDR3 spans 12 amino acids. V gave up 0 bases and J gave up 6 bases, with 5 bases separating them. Per germline, CDR1 MNHNY and CDR2 SVGAGI (reference sequence). The CDR3: CASSYSGSEAFF. The DNA of the CDR3 is TGTGCCAGCAGTTACTCTGGCTCTGAAGCTTTCTTT.

This rearrangement joins TRBV7-2 to TRBJ2-3; D gene uncertain. There are 15 residues in the CDR3. V dropped 3 bases and J dropped 6 bases, with 16 bases sitting between them. The germline V gene encodes CDR1 SGHTA and CDR2 FQGNSA. CDR3 DNA: TGTGCCAGCAGCTTCTATAACGGAAGAGGTGATACGCAGTATTTT. Its protein is CASSFYNGRGDTQYF.

The chain couples TRBV13 to TRBJ2-5; D possibly corresponds to TRBD1 (6 bases). CDR1 is PRHDT, CDR2 FYEKMQ, per germline (reference sequence). The CDR3 extends over 14 amino acids. Between the trimmed V and J ends, which lost 1 base and 5 bases, there was a span of 11 bases. The CDR3 DNA is TGTGCCAGCAGCTTAGTTGGGGGCGGGGAGACCCAGTACTTC. This translates into CASSLVGGGETQYF.

This clone was recorded only once. The V and J genes are TRBV28 and TRBJ2-2; 8 bases fit TRBD2. Trimming at V came to 6 bases and at J to 6 bases, leaving 6 bases not matched to a gene. Germline V gene sequence: CDR1 MDHEN, CDR2 SYDVKM. The CDR3 length is 14 residues. The CDR3 sequence: CASSRGGFAGELFF. In DNA form, the CDR3 reads TGTGCCAGCAGCCGCGGGGGGTTCGCCGGGGAGCTGTTTTTT.

V is TRBV5-4 and J is TRBJ1-3, with unresolved D. Germline-derived CDR1 and CDR2 are SGHNT and YYREEE (reference sequence). The CDR3 has 15 amino acids. V lost 0 bases to trimming and J lost 3 bases, with 10 bases between them. CDR3 sequence: CASSLEGPGGNTIYF. The CDR3 DNA reads as TGTGCCAGCAGCTTGGAGGGCCCAGGTGGAAACACCATATATTTT.

DNA of the CDR3: TGTGCCAGCATCCCAATGGATGAGCAGTTCTTC. This codes for CASIPMDEQFF. The genes are TRBV7-9 and TRBJ2-1; no clear D. V lost 7 bases and J 8 bases, leaving 9 bases between the germline ends. The V gene's germline CDR1 is SEHNR and CDR2 FQNEAQ (reference sequence). The CDR3 extends over 11 amino acids. The whole variable domain, filled in from reference TRBV7-9 and TRBJ2-1, reads DTGVSQNPRHKITKRGQNVTFRCDPISEHNRLYWYRQTLGQGPEFLTYFQNEAQLEKSRLLSDRFSAERPKGSFSTLEIQRTEQGDSAMYLCASIPMDEQFFGPGTRLTVL.

The chain recombines TRBV28 with TRBJ1-1; D ambiguous. CDR1 and CDR2 from the germline V gene are MDHEN and SYDVKM. This CDR3 contains 14 residues. V was pared by 7 bases and J by 4 bases, with 16 bases between. The CDR3 DNA reads as TGTGCCAGCACCACACGACCCGGTGGCACTGAAGCTTTCTTT. Protein sequence: CASTTRPGGTEAFF.

The chain is built from TRBV7-3 and TRBJ2-1; 7 bases align to TRBD1. Trimming cost V 1 base and J 10 bases; bases outside gene matches: 10. Germline loops: CDR1 SGHTA, CDR2 FQGTGA. This CDR3 contains 15 residues. The CDR3 region has the DNA TGTGCCAGCAGCTTAAAAGGGGGCCCACCCCTCGAGCAGTTCTTC. It translates to CASSLKGGPPLEQFF.

The V call is TRBV12-5, the J call TRBJ2-1, with 9 nucleotides matching TRBD1. Trimming at V came to 1 base and at J to 8 bases, leaving 12 bases not matched to a gene. CDR3 length equals 17 residues. Germline V CDR1 and CDR2: LGHNT, FRNRAP. CDR3 sequence: CASGLGPGTGRWDEQFF. In nucleotides, the CDR3 is TGTGCTAGTGGTTTGGGACCCGGGACAGGGAGGTGGGATGAGCAGTTCTTC.

V and J are TRBV11-2 and TRBJ2-1, with TRBD2 matching 11 bases. The CDR3 consists of 18 residues. V shed 5 bases, J shed 0 bases, and the junction held 9 bases outside the gene matches. Germline V CDR1 and CDR2: SGHAT, FQNNGV. CDR3 in DNA: TGTGCCAGCAGCGGGGAGGGACTAGCGGTAAGCTCCTACAATGAGCAGTTCTTC. As protein: CASSGEGLAVSSYNEQFF.

The V call is TRBV12-3 or TRBV12-4, the J call TRBJ2-1; D might be TRBD2 (5 bases). V shed 4 bases and J shed 2 bases, with 6 bases lying between them. This CDR3 region has 13 residues. The CDR3 is CASSSGAYNEQFF. The CDR3 DNA reads as TGTGCCAGCAGTTCCGGGGCCTACAATGAGCAGTTCTTC.

This clone was recorded a few times. The rearrangement links TRBV2 to TRBJ1-3; weak D call: TRBD1 (5 bases). Germline V gene lookup returns CDR1 SNHLY and CDR2 FYNNEI. V lost 5 bases, J lost 4 bases, and 12 bases lay in between. The CDR3 contains 14 residues. The CDR3 bases are TGTGCCAGCAGTTCCTGGGGGTTCGGAAACACCATATATTTT. It codes for CASSSWGFGNTIYF.

The CDR3: CAITREGGGRPDTQYF. CDR3 in DNA: TGTGCCATCACCCGAGAAGGGGGGGGTCGCCCAGATACGCAGTATTTT. The genes are TRBV10-3 and TRBJ2-3; a weak D match, TRBD2 (7 bases). CDR3 length equals 16 residues. V dropped 7 bases and J dropped 4 bases, with 21 bases sitting between them. In germline, CDR1 is ENHRY, CDR2 SYGVKD.